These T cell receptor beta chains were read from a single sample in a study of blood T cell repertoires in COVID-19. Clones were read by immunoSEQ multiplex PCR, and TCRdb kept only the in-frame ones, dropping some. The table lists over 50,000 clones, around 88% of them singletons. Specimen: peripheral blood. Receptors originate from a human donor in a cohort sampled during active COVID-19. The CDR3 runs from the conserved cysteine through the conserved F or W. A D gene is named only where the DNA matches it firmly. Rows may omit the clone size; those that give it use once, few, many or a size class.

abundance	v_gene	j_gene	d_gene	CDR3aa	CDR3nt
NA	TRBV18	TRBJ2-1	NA	CASSPRLEKGNEQFF	TGTGCCAGCTCACCGCGGCTAGAAAAAGGCAATGAGCAGTTCTTC
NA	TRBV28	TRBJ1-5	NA	CASTFGVGQPQHF	TGTGCCAGCACTTTCGGGGTGGGTCAGCCCCAGCATTTT
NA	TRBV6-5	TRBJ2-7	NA	CASSYLGGAPYEQYF	TGTGCCAGCAGTTACTTGGGGGGGGCCCCTTACGAGCAGTACTTC
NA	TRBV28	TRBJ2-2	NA	CASRNRGNVGELFF	TGTGCCAGCAGAAATAGGGGGAATGTCGGGGAGCTGTTTTTT
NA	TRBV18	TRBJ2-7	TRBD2	CASSPYGTSTDEQYF	TGTGCCAGCTCACCATATGGGACTAGCACTGACGAGCAGTACTTC
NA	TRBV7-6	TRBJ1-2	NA	CASSLKAGERYNGYTF	TGTGCCAGCAGCTTAAAGGCGGGGGAACGTTACAATGGCTACACCTTC
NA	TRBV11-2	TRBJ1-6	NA	CASQGQLLNSPLHF	TGTGCCAGTCAAGGACAGCTCCTTAATTCACCCCTCCACTTT
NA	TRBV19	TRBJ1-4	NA	CASSRGFSEKLFF	TGTGCCAGTAGTCGAGGTTTCTCTGAAAAACTGTTTTTT
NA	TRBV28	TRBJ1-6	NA	CATDKASSPLHF	TGTGCCACCGACAAGGCAAGTTCACCCCTCCACTTT
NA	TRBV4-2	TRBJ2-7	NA	CASSSRHHEQYF	TGTGCCAGCAGCTCCCGACATCACGAGCAGTACTTC
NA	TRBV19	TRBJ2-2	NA	CASSYRRQSNTGELFF	TGTGCCAGTAGTTACCGGCGGCAGAGTAACACCGGGGAGCTGTTTTTT
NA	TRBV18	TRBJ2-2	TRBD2	CASSRLAGGNTGELFF	TGTGCCAGCTCACGACTAGCGGGAGGAAACACCGGGGAGCTGTTTTTT
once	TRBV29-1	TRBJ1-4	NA	CSARTGLPNEKLFF	TGCAGCGCTCGGACGGGACTTCCGAATGAAAAACTGTTTTTT
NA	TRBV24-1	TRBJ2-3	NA	CATSEEATLTDTQYF	TGTGCCACCAGTGAAGAGGCCACACTTACAGATACGCAGTATTTT
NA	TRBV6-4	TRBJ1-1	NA	CASRAYRDTEAFF	TGTGCCAGCAGGGCCTACAGGGACACTGAAGCTTTCTTT
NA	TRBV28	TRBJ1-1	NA	CASREGYTEAFF	TGTGCCAGCAGGGAGGGCTACACTGAAGCTTTCTTT
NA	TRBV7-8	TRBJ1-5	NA	CASSLWGGSNNQPQHF	TGTGCCAGCAGCTTATGGGGGGGTAGTAACAATCAGCCCCAGCATTTT
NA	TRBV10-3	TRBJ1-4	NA	CAISERQGGEKLFF	TGTGCCATCAGTGAGAGGCAGGGCGGTGAAAAACTGTTTTTT
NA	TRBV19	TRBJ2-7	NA	CASSIDRAREQYF	TGTGCCAGTAGTATAGACAGGGCTCGCGAGCAGTACTTC
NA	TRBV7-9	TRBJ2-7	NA	CASSLGGGGREQYF	TGTGCCAGCAGCTTAGGCGGGGGCGGGCGGGAGCAGTACTTC
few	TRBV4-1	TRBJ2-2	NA	CASRLGIYGGTGELFF	TGCGCCAGCAGACTCGGGATTTATGGTGGGACCGGGGAGCTGTTTTTT
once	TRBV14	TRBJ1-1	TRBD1	CASSPGTVEAFF	TGTGCCAGCAGCCCCGGGACAGTTGAAGCTTTCTTT
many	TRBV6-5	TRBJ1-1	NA	CASRLQGGGNTEAFF	TGTGCCAGCAGGTTACAGGGAGGGGGGAACACTGAAGCTTTCTTT
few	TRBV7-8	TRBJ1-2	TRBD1	CASSLTGTDGYTF	TGTGCCAGCAGTTTGACAGGGACTGACGGCTACACCTTC
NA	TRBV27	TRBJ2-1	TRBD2	CASSFDIRSPGLGGEQFF	TGTGCCAGCAGTTTTGATATTCGTAGCCCGGGACTAGGTGGTGAGCAGTTCTTC
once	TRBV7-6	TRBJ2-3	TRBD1	CASSLGGDRVTQYF	TGTGCCAGCAGCTTAGGTGGGGACAGGGTAACGCAGTATTTT
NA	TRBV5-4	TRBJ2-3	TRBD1	CASSQLTGKGTDTQYF	TGTGCCAGCAGCCAGTTGACAGGGAAAGGCACAGATACGCAGTATTTT
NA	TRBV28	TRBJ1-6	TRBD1	CASREQGADYNSPLHF	TGTGCCAGCAGGGAACAGGGGGCGGACTATAATTCACCCCTCCACTTT
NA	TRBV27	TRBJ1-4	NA	CASSRRQLRLFF	TGTGCCAGCAGCCGCAGACAGCTAAGACTGTTTTTT
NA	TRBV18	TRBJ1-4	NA	CASFYRRATNEKLFF	TGTGCCAGCTTTTACAGGCGAGCAACTAATGAAAAACTGTTTTTT
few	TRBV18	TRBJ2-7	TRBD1	CASSPQRQGAYEQYF	TGTGCCAGCTCACCCCAGAGACAGGGCGCCTACGAGCAGTACTTC
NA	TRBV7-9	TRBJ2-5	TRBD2	CASTEGLAGETQYF	TGTGCCAGCACCGAAGGACTAGCCGGGGAGACCCAGTACTTC
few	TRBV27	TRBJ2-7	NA	CASSPGGEQYF	TGTGCCAGCAGTCCGGGTGGCGAGCAGTACTTC
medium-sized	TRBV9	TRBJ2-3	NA	CASSVDNGGTTDTQYF	TGTGCCAGCAGCGTAGATAACGGGGGAACGACAGATACGCAGTATTTT
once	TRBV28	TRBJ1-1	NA	CASSLPADRNTEAFF	TGTGCCAGCAGTTTGCCCGCGGACAGGAACACTGAAGCTTTCTTT
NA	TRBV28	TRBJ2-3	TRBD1	CASPPRQGATDTQYF	TGTGCCAGCCCCCCCCGACAGGGGGCCACAGATACGCAGTATTTT
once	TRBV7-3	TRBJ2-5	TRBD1	CASSLQGGQTQYF	TGTGCCAGCAGCTTACAAGGGGGCCAGACCCAGTACTTC
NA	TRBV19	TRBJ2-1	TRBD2	CASRLAGGGFSGQFF	TGTGCCAGTCGCTTAGCGGGAGGAGGTTTTTCAGGGCAGTTCTTC
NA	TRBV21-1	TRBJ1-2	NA	CALTLRVLGGYTF	TGTGCCCTAACCCTACGGGTGCTCGGCGGCTACACCTTC
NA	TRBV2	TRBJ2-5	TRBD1	CASSSGTGQGETQYF	TGTGCCAGCAGTTCCGGGACAGGGCAGGGAGAGACCCAGTACTTC
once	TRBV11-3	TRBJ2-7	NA	CASSLAGGGQSYEQYF	TGTGCCAGCAGCTTAGCGGGCGGGGGACAATCCTACGAGCAGTACTTC
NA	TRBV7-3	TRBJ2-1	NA	CASSSDTSYNEQFF	TGTGCCAGCAGCTCGGACACCTCCTACAATGAGCAGTTCTTC
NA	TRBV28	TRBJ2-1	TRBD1	CASSWPLSGGTYNEQFF	TGTGCCAGCAGTTGGCCTCTCTCAGGGGGCACCTACAATGAGCAGTTCTTC
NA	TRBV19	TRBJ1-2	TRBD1	CASSMTGGAGGYTF	TGTGCCAGTAGTATGACAGGGGGCGCCGGGGGCTACACCTTC
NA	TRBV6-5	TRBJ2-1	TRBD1	CASRLGQGLGEQFF	TGTGCCAGCAGATTGGGACAGGGTTTAGGCGAGCAGTTCTTC
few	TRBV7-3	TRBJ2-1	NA	CASSFTGGYNEQFF	TGTGCCAGCAGCTTCACGGGCGGGTACAATGAGCAGTTCTTC
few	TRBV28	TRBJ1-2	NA	CASTLATGSHGYTF	TGTGCCAGCACCCTCGCAACAGGGTCCCATGGCTACACCTTC
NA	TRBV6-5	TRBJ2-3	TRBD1	CASTDRGLDTDTQYF	TGTGCCAGCACCGACAGGGGATTGGACACAGATACGCAGTATTTT
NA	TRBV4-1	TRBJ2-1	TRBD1	CASSERQGVFGNEQFF	TGCGCCAGCAGCGAACGACAGGGGGTGTTTGGCAATGAGCAGTTCTTC
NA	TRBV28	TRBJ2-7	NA	CASIPAGRHEQYF	TGTGCCAGCATTCCGGCGGGGCGACACGAGCAGTACTTC
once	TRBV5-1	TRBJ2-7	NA	CASSLGWGELNEQYF	TGCGCCAGCAGCTTGGGTTGGGGAGAACTAAACGAGCAGTACTTC